A single sample is the source of the 16 T cell receptor beta chains below, sequenced in a study of STAT5B mutations in CD4+ large granular lymphocyte leukemia (dated 2022 in TCRdb). Library preparation was by the immunoSEQ multiplex PCR assay. TCRdb provides this immuneACCESS table in a form limited to in-frame rearrangements. Some clones are lacking; in checked studies, under half of them reflect an unresolved V gene, and why the rest are absent is not known. The sample contains around 35,000 clones, approximately 67% of them found a single time. The ten largest account for about 2% of the sample. Specimen: CD4+ T cells from blood buffy coats. The receptors were gathered from a human donor in good health.

This clone was counted once. The chain combines TRBV5-4 with TRBJ1-3; the D gene is possibly TRBD1 (5 bases). CDR1 is SGHNT and CDR2 is YYREEE in the germline V gene (reference sequence). V gave up 3 bases and J gave up 0 bases, with 13 bases separating them. This CDR3 spans 16 amino acids. DNA of the CDR3: TGTGCCAGCAGCTGGGGGAGAGGGACCTCTGGAAACACCATATATTTT. Translated, it gives CASSWGRGTSGNTIYF.

The rearrangement uses TRBV6-1 and TRBJ1-2; 11 bases fit TRBD1. Per germline, CDR1 MNHNS and CDR2 SASEGT. Trimming cost V 6 bases and J 10 bases; bases outside gene matches: 7. This CDR3 region has 13 residues. In DNA form, the CDR3 reads TGTGCCAGCAGCCACGGACAGGGGGCGGACTACACCTTC. Protein: CASSHGQGADYTF.

The J gene is TRBJ2-3, the V gene TRBV5-4; D might be TRBD2 (6 bases). CDR3 length equals 14 residues. CDR1 and CDR2 from the germline V gene are SGHNT and YYREEE (reference sequence). The CDR3 protein is CGARRDFSTDTQYF. CDR3 DNA sequence: TGTGGCGCCCGGCGGGACTTTAGCACAGATACGCAGTATTTT.

This chain links TRBV6-5 with TRBJ2-7; possibly TRBD2 for D (7 bases). The CDR3 runs to 15 residues. Germline assignment: CDR1 MNHEY and CDR2 SVGAGI. Deletions cut 4 bases from V and 5 bases from J, with 18 bases between. The CDR3 DNA reads TGTGCCAGCAGTTTGCGGGGGCCGGCTAGCCACGAGCAGTACTTC. It codes for CASSLRGPASHEQYF.

J is TRBJ2-1 and V is TRBV29-1; 9 bases match TRBD2. Germline trimming cut 5 bases from V and 7 bases from J; bases unmatched to any gene: 6. Germline-derived CDR1 and CDR2 are SQVTM and ANQGSEA. The CDR3 runs to 13 residues. For the CDR3, the DNA is TGCAGCGTTTTACCTCTAGCGGGGAATGAGCAGTTCTTC. This encodes CSVLPLAGNEQFF.

The V and J genes are TRBV5-1 and TRBJ1-5, with unresolved D. The germline V gene encodes CDR1 SGHRS and CDR2 YFSETQ. V was cut by 1 base and J by 0 bases, with 8 bases left in between. The CDR3 has 15 amino acids. The chain's CDR3 is CASSLSNPSNQPQHF. Here the CDR3 DNA reads TGCGCCAGCAGCTTGTCAAACCCTAGCAATCAGCCCCAGCATTTT.

The gene calls are TRBV27 and TRBJ2-2; 11 bases fit TRBD1. Germline lookup yields CDR1 MNHEY and CDR2 SMNVEV (reference sequence). V shed 5 bases, J shed 7 bases, and the junction held 6 bases outside the gene matches. This CDR3 comprises 15 residues. The CDR3 region has the DNA TGTGCCAGCAGTGGGACAGGGGGTACCGGCGGGGAGCTGTTTTTT. This codes for CASSGTGGTGGELFF.

The V gene is TRBV11-3, the J gene TRBJ1-1; D gene unclear. Trimming took 5 bases from V and 0 from J, leaving 16 bases between them. This CDR3 has 16 residues. Germline CDR1 and CDR2: SGHNT and YENEEA. The DNA of the CDR3 is TGTGCCAGCAGCCGTCGAGTGGGTGGCATGAACACTGAAGCTTTCTTT. Amino acids: CASSRRVGGMNTEAFF. The full variable domain, with the rest looked up from reference TRBV11-3 and TRBJ1-1, is EAGVVQSPRYKIIEKKQPVAFWCNPISGHNTLYWYLQNLGQGPELLIRYENEEAVDDSQLPKDRFSAERLKGVDSTLKIQPAELGDSAVYLCASSRRVGGMNTEAFFGQGTRLTVV.

The gene calls are TRBV5-8 and TRBJ2-7; D is tentatively TRBD1 or TRBD2 (5 bases each). The CDR3 has 16 residues. Per germline, CDR1 SGHTS and CDR2 YDEGEE. Trimming took 0 bases from V and 2 from J, leaving 15 bases between them. The CDR3 spells CASSLAAGGQTYEQYF. As DNA, the CDR3 is TGTGCCAGCAGCTTGGCCGCTGGGGGTCAAACCTACGAGCAGTACTTC. Looking up the rest from reference TRBV5-8 and TRBJ2-7 gives the full variable domain: EAGVTQSPTHLIKTRGQQATLRCSPISGHTSVYWYQQALGLGLQFLLWYDEGEERNRGNFPPRFSGRQFPNYSSELNVNALELEDSALYLCASSLAAGGQTYEQYFGPGTRLTVT.

This clone was seen a few times. The rearrangement uses TRBV6-1 and TRBJ1-1; D not certain. V was pared by 7 bases and J by 0 bases, with 9 bases between. CDR1 and CDR2 (germline): MNHNS, SASEGT. The CDR3 is 13 amino acids. The CDR3 DNA sequence: TGTGCCAGCACCCTAACTATGAACACTGAAGCTTTCTTT. Residues: CASTLTMNTEAFF.

The J gene is TRBJ1-6, the V gene TRBV11-2; D ambiguous. The length of the CDR3 is 16 residues. V dropped 1 base and J dropped 12 bases, with 19 bases sitting between them. The germline V gene has CDR1 SGHAT and CDR2 FQNNGV. This CDR3 is CASSLGWSGLARPLHF. The CDR3 region has the DNA TGTGCCAGCAGCTTAGGTTGGTCAGGACTGGCAAGACCCCTCCACTTT.

The chain couples TRBV30 to TRBJ1-2, with a weak D call TRBD1 (6 bases). V lost 0 bases and J 7 bases, leaving 21 bases between the germline ends. CDR1 GTSNPN and CDR2 SVGIG come from the germline V gene (reference sequence). The CDR3 runs to 16 residues. CDR3 in DNA: TGTGCCTGGAGTGTAAGGGGGGAGGGTTTTAGTGGTGGCTACACCTTC. As protein: CAWSVRGEGFSGGYTF.

This clone was counted between two and nine times. This chain connects TRBV6-6 to TRBJ2-2; D might be TRBD2 (5 bases). The CDR3 loop spans 15 amino acids. The V and J ends lost 5 bases and 6 bases respectively, with 16 bases between them. Germline-derived CDR1 and CDR2 are MNHNY and SVGAGI (reference sequence). The CDR3 nucleotides are TGTGCCAGCAGTCACCCCGCGGGTCGTCCCGGGGAGCTGTTTTTT. It translates to CASSHPAGRPGELFF.

The chain couples TRBV19 to TRBJ1-2; D is possibly TRBD1 (6 bases). Trimming removed 7 bases at V and 5 bases at J, with 20 bases between. CDR1 and CDR2 from the germline V gene are LNHDA and SQIVND (reference sequence). This CDR3 contains 15 residues. The CDR3 reads CASTDGQRVDYGYTF. CDR3 DNA sequence: TGTGCCAGTACCGACGGACAGCGCGTTGATTATGGCTACACCTTC.

CDR3 sequence: CASGRQRLNTEAFF. The DNA for the CDR3 is TGTGCTAGTGGTCGCCAGAGGTTGAACACTGAAGCTTTCTTT. The rearrangement joins TRBV12-5 to TRBJ1-1; D is unresolved. This CDR3 comprises 14 residues. The V end was cut by 5 bases, the J end by 0 bases, with 10 bases between. CDR1 LGHNT and CDR2 FRNRAP come from the germline V gene. Based on the CDR3 plus reference TRBV12-5 and TRBJ1-1, the full variable domain is DARVTQTPRHKVTEMGQEVTMRCQPILGHNTVFWYRQTMMQGLELLAYFRNRAPLDDSGMPKDRFSAEMPDATLATLKIQPSEPRDSAVYFCASGRQRLNTEAFFGQGTRLTVV.

This clone has just a few counts. V is TRBV11-3 and J is TRBJ1-1; no clear D. Looked up from germline, CDR1 is SGHNT and CDR2 is YENEEA. This CDR3 has 13 residues. V was clipped by 0 bases and J by 7 bases, with 9 bases between them. CDR3 sequence: CASSLDLGSEAFF. The CDR3 region has the DNA TGTGCCAGCAGCTTAGATCTTGGCAGTGAAGCTTTCTTT.